A selection of T cell receptor beta chains follows, all from one sample in a study of blood T cell repertoires in COVID-19. Clones were read by immunoSEQ multiplex PCR, and TCRdb kept only the in-frame ones, dropping some. The table records about 14,000 clones, around 83% of them present only once. What was sequenced was peripheral blood. The receptor source for this set is a man aged 45-65 years with active COVID-19. The CDR3 runs from the conserved cysteine through the conserved F or W. Fields, in order: V gene, D gene, J gene, clone size, CDR3 protein, CDR3 DNA. The D gene is left open where the match is weak. Clone size is not always given. Where it is, it says once, few, many or a class for expanded clones.

TRBV9	TRBD1	TRBJ2-7	once	CASSRDSGYEQYF	TGTGCCAGCAGCCGGGACAGCGGCTACGAGCAGTACTTC
TRBV19	TRBD1	TRBJ2-7	NA	CASSGTASYEQYF	TGTGCCAGTAGTGGGACAGCTTCCTACGAGCAGTACTTC
TRBV6-5	TRBD2	TRBJ2-7	NA	CASSPGGGSEYEQYF	TGTGCCAGCAGCCCCGGGGGGGGCTCGGAATACGAGCAGTACTTC
TRBV21-1	NA	TRBJ2-5	NA	CASSKARRAGGETQYF	TGTGCCAGCAGCAAAGCGCGCAGGGCGGGGGGGGAGACCCAGTACTTC
TRBV12-3/TRBV12-4	NA	TRBJ2-5	few	CASSPSETQYF	TGTGCCAGCAGTCCTTCGGAGACCCAGTACTTC
TRBV7-9	TRBD2	TRBJ2-1	NA	CASSLGASGKGIEQFF	TGTGCCAGCAGCTTAGGAGCTAGCGGGAAGGGTATTGAGCAGTTCTTC
TRBV7-8	TRBD2	TRBJ2-5	NA	CASSLTPSGLDQETQYF	TGTGCCAGCAGCTTAACCCCTAGCGGGCTCGACCAAGAGACCCAGTACTTC
TRBV2	TRBD1	TRBJ1-5	NA	CASQTGTGSWEDSNQPQHF	TGTGCCAGCCAAACCGGGACAGGTTCTTGGGAAGATAGCAATCAGCCCCAGCATTTT
TRBV14	NA	TRBJ2-3	NA	CASSLARGDTQYF	TGTGCCAGCAGCCTTGCCAGGGGAGATACGCAGTATTTT
TRBV30	NA	TRBJ2-2	few	CAWRSYYTGELFF	TGTGCCTGGAGATCCTACTACACCGGGGAGCTGTTTTTT
TRBV7-3	NA	TRBJ2-7	NA	CASSPGLGYEQYF	TGTGCCAGCAGCCCGGGTCTTGGCTACGAGCAGTACTTC
TRBV7-9	TRBD1	TRBJ2-7	NA	CASSLEAGGNYEQYF	TGTGCCAGCAGCTTAGAGGCAGGGGGCAACTACGAGCAGTACTTC
TRBV27	NA	TRBJ1-5	NA	CASRAGPGDQPQHF	TGTGCCAGCAGGGCGGGCCCTGGGGATCAGCCCCAGCATTTT
TRBV20-1	NA	TRBJ2-1	NA	CSAPTGSEQFF	TGCAGTGCCCCAACAGGGTCTGAGCAGTTCTTC
TRBV14	TRBD1	TRBJ2-5	NA	CASSQRTGKGETQYF	TGTGCCAGCAGCCAACGGACAGGGAAAGGAGAGACCCAGTACTTC
TRBV3-1/TRBV3-2	NA	TRBJ2-7	NA	CASSPGRGPYEQYF	TGTGCCAGCAGCCCTGGGAGAGGCCCCTACGAGCAGTACTTC
TRBV3-1/TRBV3-2	TRBD2	TRBJ2-5	NA	CASSLYRLAGGQTQYF	TGTGCCAGCAGCCTTTATAGACTAGCGGGAGGACAGACCCAGTACTTC
TRBV18	TRBD2	TRBJ2-7	medium-sized	CASSPRFQGYLAGKFSYEQYF	TGTGCCAGCTCACCACGTTTCCAAGGGTACCTAGCGGGTAAATTCTCCTACGAGCAGTACTTC
TRBV29-1	TRBD1	TRBJ1-2	NA	CSVGTGEVEGYTF	TGCAGCGTTGGGACAGGGGAGGTCGAGGGCTACACCTTC
TRBV19	TRBD1	TRBJ2-7	NA	CASRDRFYEQYF	TGTGCCAGCCGGGACAGATTCTACGAGCAGTACTTC
TRBV11-2	NA	TRBJ2-3	NA	CASSLEPGPGTDTQYF	TGTGCCAGCAGCCTAGAACCGGGTCCTGGCACAGATACGCAGTATTTT
TRBV5-6	TRBD1	TRBJ2-6	NA	CASSPRPGQTISGANVLTF	TGTGCCAGCAGCCCACGTCCGGGACAGACAATCTCTGGGGCCAACGTCCTGACTTTC
TRBV27	TRBD2	TRBJ2-2	NA	CASSLAIAGDTGELFF	TGTGCCAGCAGTTTGGCAATAGCGGGAGACACCGGGGAGCTGTTTTTT
TRBV7-8	NA	TRBJ1-5	once	CASSFGRSDQPQHF	TGTGCCAGCAGCTTTGGCAGGTCGGATCAGCCCCAGCATTTT
TRBV6-2/TRBV6-3	TRBD2	TRBJ2-5	NA	CASSYIGGAQETQYF	TGTGCCAGCAGTTACATCGGGGGGGCGCAGGAGACCCAGTACTTC
TRBV29-1	TRBD2	TRBJ2-1	NA	CSGEGGDYNEQFF	TGCAGCGGGGAGGGCGGCGACTACAATGAGCAGTTCTTC
TRBV7-6	TRBD2	TRBJ2-1	NA	CASTRTSGSSYNEQFF	TGTGCCAGCACGCGGACTAGCGGGAGCTCCTACAATGAGCAGTTCTTC
TRBV5-4	NA	TRBJ2-7	NA	CASSSPPGVDSYEQYF	TGTGCCAGCAGCTCACCACCAGGGGTCGACTCCTACGAGCAGTACTTC